These 13 T cell receptor beta chains came from one sample sequenced in a study of response to subunit inactivated influenza vaccine. TCRdb reanalysed the RT-PCR reads using MiXCR and keeps one entry per CDR3 protein. The sample gives 550,000 to 800,000 distinct CDR3 sequences, about 14% of which show up once; around 6.5% is in the top ten. Sample: PBMCs from blood, taken 14 days before vaccination. Source of these receptors: a man between 50 and 59 years old who received an inactivated influenza vaccine.

This clonotype appeared a few times. V gene TRBV7-8 combines with J gene TRBJ1-1; D gene ambiguous. This CDR3 is built from 15 residues. The ends were cut back, 1 base at V and 1 base at J, with 10 bases in the middle. CDR1 SGHVS and CDR2 FQNEAQ come from the germline V gene. The CDR3 here is CASSLGGGKNTEAFF. The CDR3 region has the DNA TGTGCCAGCAGCTTAGGGGGTGGCAAGAACACTGAAGCTTTCTTT. Based on the CDR3 plus reference TRBV7-8 and TRBJ1-1, the full variable domain is GAGVSQSPRYKVAKRGQDVALRCDPISGHVSLFWYQQALGQGPEFLTYFQNEAQLDKSGLPSDRFFAERPEGSVSTLKIQRTQQEDSAVYLCASSLGGGKNTEAFFGQGTRLTVV.

There are a few counts of this clonotype. The J gene is TRBJ1-5, the V gene TRBV7-9, with 9 bases fitting TRBD1. J was trimmed by 7 bases and V by 5 bases; bases with no gene match: 6. Per germline, CDR1 SEHNR and CDR2 FQNEAQ (reference sequence). The CDR3 is 14 residues long. For the CDR3, the DNA is TGTGCCAGCAGCCTGCGGGGGACAGGGCAGCCCCAGCATTTT. This sequence encodes CASSLRGTGQPQHF. The full variable domain, completed using reference TRBV7-9 and TRBJ1-5, is DTGVSQNPRHKITKRGQNVTFRCDPISEHNRLYWYRQTLGQGPEFLTYFQNEAQLEKSRLLSDRFSAERPKGSFSTLEIQRTEQGDSAMYLCASSLRGTGQPQHFGDGTRLSIL.

This clonotype came up a few times. J is TRBJ1-1 and V is TRBV10-3, with 9 bases fitting TRBD1. Germline CDR1 reads ENHRY; CDR2 reads SYGVKD. The CDR3 consists of 17 residues. Losses at the gene ends were 0 bases for V and 0 bases for J; bases not matched to a gene: 5. This chain's CDR3 is CAISESFGTGLNTEAFF. The CDR3 bases are TGTGCCATCAGTGAGTCGTTCGGGACAGGGTTGAACACTGAAGCTTTCTTT.

This clonotype was counted between two and nine times. This chain uses TRBV4-1 with TRBJ1-6, with 9 bases aligning to TRBD1. The junction had 6 bases not matched to a gene; V was cut back by 1 base and J by 5 bases. The germline gives CDR1 MGHRA, CDR2 YSYEKL. The CDR3 is made up of 17 amino acids. The CDR3 region has the DNA TGCGCCAGCAGCCAAGTAGGACAGGGGAAAAATAATTCACCCCTCCACTTT. This encodes CASSQVGQGKNNSPLHF.

In the case of this clonotype: Sequence at one end of the junction differs from germline and may be a read error. This chain joins TRBV11-2 and TRBJ2-2; TRBD2 aligns across 9 bases. The CDR3 extends over 17 amino acids. Germline values: CDR1 SGHAT, CDR2 FQNNGV. CDR3 in DNA: TGTGCCAGCAGCTTAGGTCTAGCGGGGACATCCGGCGGGGAGCTGCTTTTT. This sequence encodes CASSLGLAGTSGGELLF.

This clonotype was detected a few times. The rearrangement uses TRBV6-2 or TRBV6-3 and TRBJ2-2; 9 bases are a match to TRBD1. Per germline, CDR1 MNHEY and CDR2 SVGEGT. The CDR3 is 14 amino acids. The junction had 3 bases not matched to a gene; V was cut back by 6 bases and J by 4 bases. CDR3 sequence: CASRSQGATGELFF. CDR3 in DNA: TGTGCCAGCAGATCACAGGGGGCCACCGGGGAGCTGTTTTTT.

The table lists this clonotype with a few counts. V gene TRBV7-8 combines with J gene TRBJ2-2; D remains ambiguous. The CDR3 sequence is 13 residues long. The ends were cut back, 5 bases at V and 5 bases at J, with 9 bases in the middle. Per germline, CDR1 SGHVS and CDR2 FQNEAQ. CDR3 DNA sequence: TGTGCCAGCAGCGTTACCCGAACCGGGGAGCTGTTTTTT. Protein: CASSVTRTGELFF.

This clonotype appeared a few times. This sequence joins TRBV6-2 or TRBV6-3 and TRBJ1-2; D is ambiguous. Trimming left V 5 bases short and J 3 bases short, with 7 bases between. The CDR3 is made up of 12 amino acids. CDR1 MNHEY and CDR2 SVGEGT come from the germline V gene. For the CDR3, the DNA is TGTGCCAGCAGTCATTCGGACTATGGCTACACCTTC. It yields the protein CASSHSDYGYTF.

This clonotype turned up a few times. CDR3: CSANQALPYNEQFF. CDR3 nucleotides: TGCAGTGCTAACCAGGCCCTCCCCTACAATGAGCAGTTCTTC. The J gene is TRBJ2-1, the V gene TRBV20-1; D not certain. The germline V gene has CDR1 DFQATT and CDR2 SNEGSKA (reference sequence). The CDR3 consists of 14 residues. Trimming removed 4 bases from V and 2 bases from J, with 12 bases in between.

Only a few counts were recorded for this clonotype. The CDR3 protein is CASSQGSQWGNEQFF. The DNA of the CDR3 is TGCGCCAGCAGCCAAGGAAGCCAGTGGGGGAATGAGCAGTTCTTC. The chain recombines TRBV4-3 with TRBJ2-1; TRBD1 or TRBD2 may be the D gene (5 bases each). V lost 1 base and J 7 bases, leaving 14 bases between the germline ends. The CDR3 has 15 residues. The germline V gene encodes CDR1 LGHNA and CDR2 YSLEER.

This clonotype came up a few times. The V gene is TRBV5-1, the J gene TRBJ2-7, with 9 bases aligning to TRBD1. Germline V CDR1 and CDR2: SGHRS, YFSETQ. The trim removed 4 bases at V and 0 bases at J, leaving 8 bases unmatched. The CDR3 is made up of 16 amino acids. CDR3 nucleotide sequence: TGCGCCAGCAGCGCATTCCGGGACAGGGACTCCTACGAGCAGTACTTC. It is translated as CASSAFRDRDSYEQYF. The full variable domain, rest sourced from reference TRBV5-1 and TRBJ2-7, is KAGVTQTPRYLIKTRGQQVTLSCSPISGHRSVSWYQQTPGQGLQFLFEYFSETQRNKGNFPGRFSGRQFSNSRSEMNVSTLELGDSALYLCASSAFRDRDSYEQYFGPGTRLTVT.

The chain uses TRBV20-1 and TRBJ2-7; no reliable D call. Per the germline V gene, CDR1 is DFQATT and CDR2 is SNEGSKA (reference sequence). The CDR3 consists of 11 residues. V was cut by 7 bases and J by 6 bases, with 13 bases left in between. Written as DNA, the CDR3 is TGCAGTGACGGGCAGTCTGTCGAGCAGTACTTC. This gives the protein CSDGQSVEQYF.

This clonotype has just a few counts. The chain carries TRBV13 and TRBJ1-1; 8 nucleotides agree with TRBD1. Germline trimming cut 5 bases from V and 6 bases from J; bases unmatched to any gene: 8. CDR1 and CDR2 (germline): PRHDT, FYEKMQ (reference sequence). This CDR3 comprises 14 residues. CDR3 in amino acids: CASSRRQGAAEAFF. CDR3 nucleotides: TGTGCCAGCAGCCGACGGCAGGGGGCTGCTGAAGCTTTCTTT.